This TCR beta chain was obtained from a study of shared clonotypes between healthy human individuals. Measured with immunoSEQ multiplex PCR; TCRdb has only the in-frame clones, and not every one. The sample has 640,000 or so clones, approximately 75% seen once. Trimming removed 4 bases at V and 5 bases at J, with 9 bases between. Germline loops: CDR1 GTSNPN, CDR2 SVGIG (reference sequence). The CDR3 loop spans 12 amino acids. The sample consisted of memory CD4+ T cells sorted from blood. Described subset: CD45RA-negative fraction. The rearrangement joins TRBV30 to TRBJ2-1; D uncertain. The source of this sequence is a woman younger than 45 in good health. The DNA for the CDR3 is TGTGCCTGGATCTCTCGGGACAATGAGCAGTTCTTC. Protein sequence: CAWISRDNEQFF.